This T cell receptor (beta chain) is from a study of blood T cell repertoires in COVID-19. On the study more broadly: Specimens from acute and convalescent COVID-19 originated in the United States, Italy and Spain. T cells, B-cell-depleted T cells, or PBMCs provided the cDNA or gDNA that served as material.

The repertoire was sequenced with immunoSEQ multiplex PCR; TCRdb's copy has only in-frame clones and lacks some. Of around 78,000 clones listed, around 90% are singletons. The V gene lost 4 bases and the J gene lost 8 bases, with 14 bases spanning the gap. The CDR3 is 13 residues long. Germline-derived CDR1 and CDR2 are SNHLY and FYNNEI. The clonotype originates from a woman aged 45-59 years in a cohort sampled during active COVID-19. Source material: peripheral blood. This rearrangement joins TRBV2 to TRBJ1-2, with a possible D match to TRBD1 (5 bases). CDR3 in amino acids: CASSGTPVGGYTF. CDR3 nucleotide sequence: TGTGCCAGCAGTGGGACACCCGTCGGGGGCTACACCTTC.